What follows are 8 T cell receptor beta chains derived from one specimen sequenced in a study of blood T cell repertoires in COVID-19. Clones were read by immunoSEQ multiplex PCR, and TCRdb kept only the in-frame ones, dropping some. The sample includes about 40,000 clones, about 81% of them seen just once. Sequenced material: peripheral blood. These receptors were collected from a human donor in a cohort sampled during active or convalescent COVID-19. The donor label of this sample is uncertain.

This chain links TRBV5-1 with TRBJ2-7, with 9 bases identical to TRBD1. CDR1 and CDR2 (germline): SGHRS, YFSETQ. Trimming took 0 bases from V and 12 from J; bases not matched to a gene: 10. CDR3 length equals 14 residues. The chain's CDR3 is CASSLAPTGGHRYF. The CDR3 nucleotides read TGCGCCAGCAGCTTGGCCCCGACAGGGGGACATCGGTACTTC.

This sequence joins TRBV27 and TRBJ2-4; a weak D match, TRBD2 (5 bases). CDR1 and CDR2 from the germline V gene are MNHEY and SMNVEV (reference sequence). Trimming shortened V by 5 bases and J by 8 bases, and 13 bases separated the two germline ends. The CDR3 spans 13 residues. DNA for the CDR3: TGTGCCAGCAGTCCGAGGACTCGGGACATTCAGTACTTC. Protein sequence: CASSPRTRDIQYF.

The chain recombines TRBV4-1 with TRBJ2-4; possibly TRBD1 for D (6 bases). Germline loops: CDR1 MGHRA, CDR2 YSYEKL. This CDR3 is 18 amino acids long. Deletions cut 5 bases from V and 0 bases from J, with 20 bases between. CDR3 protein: CASSSSTGSTLAKNIQYF. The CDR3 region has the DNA TGCGCCAGCAGCTCGAGTACAGGGTCCACTCTAGCCAAAAACATTCAGTACTTC.

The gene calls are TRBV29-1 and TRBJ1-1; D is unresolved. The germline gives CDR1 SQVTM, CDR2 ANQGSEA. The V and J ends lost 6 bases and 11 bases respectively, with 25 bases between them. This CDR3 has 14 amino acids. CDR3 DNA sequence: TGCAGCGTAGCCCTCCAGGCCCAGTCTGTGGGCGCTTTCTTT. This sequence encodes CSVALQAQSVGAFF.

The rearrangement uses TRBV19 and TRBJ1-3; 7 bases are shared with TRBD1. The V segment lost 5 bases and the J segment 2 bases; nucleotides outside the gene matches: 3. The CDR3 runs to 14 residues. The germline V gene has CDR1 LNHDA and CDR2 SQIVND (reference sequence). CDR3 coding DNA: TGTGCCAGTAGTCGACAGGGTACTGGAAACACCATATATTTT. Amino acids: CASSRQGTGNTIYF.

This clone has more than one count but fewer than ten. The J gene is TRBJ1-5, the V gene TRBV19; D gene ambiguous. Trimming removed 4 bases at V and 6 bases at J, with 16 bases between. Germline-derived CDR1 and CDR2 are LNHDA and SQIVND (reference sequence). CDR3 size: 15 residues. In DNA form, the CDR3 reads TGTGCCAGTAGTACCGGGATTAGACTAGGTCAGCCCCAGCATTTT. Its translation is CASSTGIRLGQPQHF.

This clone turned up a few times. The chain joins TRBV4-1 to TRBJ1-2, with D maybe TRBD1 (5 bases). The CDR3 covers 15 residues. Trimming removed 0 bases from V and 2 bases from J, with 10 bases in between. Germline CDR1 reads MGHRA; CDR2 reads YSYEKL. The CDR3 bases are TGCGCCAGCAGCCAAGATCAGGGACTAAACTATGGCTACACCTTC. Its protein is CASSQDQGLNYGYTF.

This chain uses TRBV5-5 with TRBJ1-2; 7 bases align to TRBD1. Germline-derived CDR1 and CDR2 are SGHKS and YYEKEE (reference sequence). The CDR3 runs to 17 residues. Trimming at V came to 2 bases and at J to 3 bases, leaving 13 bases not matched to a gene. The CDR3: CASSFYYLDRVDYGYTF. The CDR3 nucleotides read TGTGCCAGCAGCTTCTACTACCTTGACAGGGTAGACTATGGCTACACCTTC.